This TCR beta chain came from a study of blood T cell repertoires in COVID-19. Turning to the study itself: The United States, Italy and Spain were the sources of the acute and convalescent COVID-19 samples. Sample material is recorded as cDNA or gDNA derived from T cells, B-cell-depleted T cells, or PBMCs.

CDR1 is LNHDA and CDR2 is SQIVND in the germline V gene (reference sequence). The CDR3 runs to 12 residues. Methods used by the authors: Reference gene primer amplification gave estimated nucleated cell counts. Produced via immunoSEQ multiplex PCR; TCRdb's table is partial and in-frame only. D and trimming were read from the DNA, whereas the V and J calls and clone size are those reported in that table. The sample yields just over 650,000 clones, about 90% seen once. On this clone: Sequence at one end of the junction differs from germline and may be a read error.

The gene calls are TRBV19 and TRBJ1-1; D is unclear. Sequencing input: peripheral blood. This clonotype originated in a woman aged 18-29 years with acute or convalescent COVID-19. The chain's CDR3 is CASSPDRTGAFF. CDR3 bases: TGTGCCAGTAGTCCTGACCGGACTGGAGCTTTCTTT.